Listed below are T cell receptor beta chains from one sample, sequenced in a study of blood T cell repertoires in COVID-19. Profiled with immunoSEQ multiplex PCR; TCRdb holds only in-frame clones, not every one. Found here are 200,000 or so clones, about 80% of them singletons; the top ten hold approximately 1.2%. Sequences were obtained from PBMCs or T cells enriched from blood (not recorded which). These receptors were taken from a middle-aged woman with acute COVID-19. Each CDR3 is given with its conserved first and last residue. Each record gives: CDR3 length, J gene, D gene, V gene, clone size, CDR3 protein, CDR3 DNA. The D gene is left open where the match is weak. Expanded clones are given a class, and other clones once, few, many or no size at all.

13	TRBJ2-7	-	TRBV6-5	-	CASRGAPGNEQYF	TGTGCCAGCAGGGGGGCGCCGGGGAATGAGCAGTACTTC
14	TRBJ1-6	-	TRBV18	-	CASSLDGDNSPLHF	TGTGCCAGCTCACTTGACGGGGATAATTCACCCCTCCACTTT
14	TRBJ2-7	TRBD1	TRBV28	-	CASRTGGSSYEQYF	TGTGCCAGCAGGACAGGGGGGAGCTCCTACGAGCAGTACTTC
23	TRBJ2-6	-	TRBV29-1	many	CSVEDSARSVGLGPFYGANVLTF	TGCAGCGTTGAAGATAGCGCCCGGAGTGTAGGCCTCGGACCCTTTTACGGGGCCAACGTCCTGACTTTC
15	TRBJ2-1	TRBD2	TRBV5-4	-	CASSPVSSREDEQFF	TGTGCCAGCAGCCCCGTTTCCTCGCGGGAGGATGAGCAGTTCTTC
15	TRBJ2-3	-	TRBV27	-	CASSLERVPTDTQYF	TGTGCCAGCAGTTTGGAGCGGGTACCCACAGATACGCAGTATTTT
16	TRBJ2-7	TRBD1	TRBV28	once	CASSFSPGQGPNEQYF	TGTGCCAGCAGTTTCTCACCGGGACAGGGGCCAAACGAGCAGTACTTC
14	TRBJ2-7	TRBD1	TRBV24-1	-	CANLKRGQGGRGYF	TGTGCCAATTTAAAGCGGGGACAGGGGGGACGTGGGTACTTC
13	TRBJ2-1	-	TRBV30	-	CAWNPGLLNEQFF	TGTGCCTGGAACCCGGGACTCCTTAATGAGCAGTTCTTC
15	TRBJ1-4	TRBD1	TRBV4-2	-	CASSATGGSSEKLFF	TGTGCCAGCAGCGCGACAGGGGGGAGTTCTGAAAAACTGTTTTTT
13	TRBJ1-1	TRBD1	TRBV6-4	-	CASRQGKNTEAFF	TGTGCCAGCAGACAGGGGAAGAACACTGAAGCTTTCTTT
13	TRBJ2-3	-	TRBV9	-	CASSVARGDTQYF	TGTGCCAGCAGCGTAGCTCGGGGAGATACGCAGTATTTT
14	TRBJ2-7	TRBD1	TRBV28	-	CASRRGPQVYEQYF	TGTGCCAGCAGGAGGGGGCCCCAGGTCTACGAGCAGTACTTC
14	TRBJ1-1	-	TRBV11-2	few	CASIHGGGRNEAFF	TGTGCCAGCATTCATGGCGGGGGGCGAAATGAAGCTTTCTTT
15	TRBJ1-3	-	TRBV6-4	-	CASSDPREKRNTIYF	TGTGCCAGCAGTGACCCGCGAGAAAAAAGAAACACCATATATTTT
16	TRBJ1-4	TRBD1	TRBV7-9	-	CASSYTPGTGSEKLFF	TGTGCCAGCAGCTACACGCCCGGGACAGGGTCTGAAAAACTGTTTTTT
13	TRBJ1-1	-	TRBV9	-	CASSVVEAQEAFF	TGTGCCAGCAGCGTAGTCGAAGCCCAAGAAGCTTTCTTT
15	TRBJ1-5	-	TRBV9	-	CASSASGNSNQPQHF	TGTGCCAGCAGCGCCTCCGGGAATAGCAATCAGCCCCAGCATTTT
15	TRBJ2-2	TRBD1	TRBV19	-	CASSMGTGGTGELFF	TGTGCCAGTAGTATGGGGACAGGGGGAACCGGGGAGCTGTTTTTT
15	TRBJ2-1	TRBD2	TRBV4-2	once	CASSQVLTSGSWQFF	TGTGCCAGCAGCCAAGTCCTCACTAGCGGGAGTTGGCAGTTCTTC
18	TRBJ1-2	TRBD1	TRBV3-1/TRBV3-2	-	CASSLIDRGLGDGYGYTF	TGTGCCAGCAGTCTTATCGACAGGGGCTTGGGGGATGGCTATGGCTACACCTTC
14	TRBJ1-6	-	TRBV25-1	-	CASSVPGYNSPLHF	TGTGCCAGCAGTGTTCCAGGGTATAATTCACCCCTCCACTTT
15	TRBJ2-5	-	TRBV7-8	-	CASSLVQERPGTQYF	TGTGCCAGCAGCTTAGTACAGGAGCGACCGGGGACCCAGTACTTC
14	TRBJ1-6	-	TRBV6-1	-	CASSENRWGSPLHF	TGTGCCAGCAGTGAAAACAGGTGGGGTTCACCCCTCCACTTT
18	TRBJ2-5	-	TRBV4-1	-	CASSQVIGSGLTRETQYF	TGCGCCAGCAGCCAAGTAATTGGTAGCGGCTTAACTCGAGAGACCCAGTACTTC
14	TRBJ2-1	TRBD1	TRBV2	-	CASKRQGTGNEQFF	TGTGCCAGCAAGCGACAGGGCACGGGAAATGAGCAGTTCTTC
17	TRBJ2-1	TRBD2	TRBV5-1	-	CASSLARLAVSYNEQFF	TGCGCCAGCAGCTTGGCCAGACTAGCGGTCTCCTACAATGAGCAGTTCTTC
17	TRBJ2-3	-	TRBV7-2	-	CASSLFRGGASTDTQYF	TGTGCCAGCAGCTTATTCAGGGGCGGCGCTAGCACAGATACGCAGTATTTT
17	TRBJ1-5	TRBD1	TRBV27	-	CASSLKPGQGIGQPQHF	TGTGCCAGCAGTTTAAAACCGGGACAGGGGATCGGTCAGCCCCAGCATTTT
16	TRBJ1-1	TRBD1	TRBV19	-	CASREGPGQAYTEAFF	TGTGCCAGTAGAGAGGGACCGGGACAGGCCTACACTGAAGCTTTCTTT
16	TRBJ1-3	TRBD1	TRBV18	-	CASSPQGAYSGNTIYF	TGTGCCAGCTCACCACAGGGGGCTTACTCTGGAAACACCATATATTTT
17	TRBJ2-5	-	TRBV7-9	-	CASSYVQGSPSKETQYF	TGTGCCAGCAGTTACGTTCAGGGTTCCCCAAGTAAAGAGACCCAGTACTTC
14	TRBJ2-3	TRBD2	TRBV5-6	-	CASRPSGWTDTQYF	TGTGCCAGCAGACCTAGCGGGTGGACAGATACGCAGTATTTT
15	TRBJ1-4	-	TRBV25-1	-	CASSPNSPANEKLFF	TGTGCCAGCAGTCCCAACAGTCCGGCTAATGAAAAACTGTTTTTT
14	TRBJ2-7	-	TRBV6-2/TRBV6-3	-	CASSYSAQGGEQYF	TGTGCCAGCAGTTACTCCGCCCAGGGCGGCGAGCAGTACTTC
11	TRBJ2-5	-	TRBV5-5	-	CASSIRETQYF	TGTGCCAGCAGCATCAGAGAGACCCAGTACTTC
16	TRBJ2-1	TRBD2	TRBV6-5	-	CASSYQPSGGLNEQFF	TGTGCCAGCAGTTATCAGCCCAGCGGGGGGTTAAATGAGCAGTTCTTC
15	TRBJ2-1	TRBD2	TRBV9	few	CASSAGGAAYNEQFF	TGTGCCAGCAGCGCCGGGGGGGCCGCCTACAATGAGCAGTTCTTC
15	TRBJ2-5	TRBD2	TRBV7-9	-	CASSLGGGRGETQYF	TGTGCCAGCAGCTTGGGCGGGGGGAGAGGTGAGACCCAGTACTTC
13	TRBJ2-7	-	TRBV30	-	CAWSVAVSYEQYF	TGTGCCTGGAGTGTTGCCGTGAGTTACGAGCAGTACTTC
16	TRBJ1-2	-	TRBV30	-	CAWSKPAGRANYGYTF	TGTGCCTGGAGTAAACCCGCCGGGAGAGCTAACTATGGCTACACCTTC
15	TRBJ1-4	TRBD1	TRBV4-3	-	CASSQWGTGDEKLFF	TGCGCCAGCAGCCAATGGGGGACAGGGGATGAAAAACTGTTTTTT
15	TRBJ2-6	TRBD2	TRBV29-1	-	CSVQWGGVGANVLTF	TGCAGCGTTCAATGGGGAGGGGTCGGGGCCAACGTCCTGACTTTC
11	TRBJ2-3	-	TRBV20-1	-	CSAETGGTQYF	TGCAGTGCCGAGACGGGTGGTACGCAGTATTTT
12	TRBJ1-1	-	TRBV6-1	-	CASSEFRAEAFF	TGTGCCAGCAGTGAATTCAGGGCGGAAGCTTTCTTT
14	TRBJ2-3	TRBD1	TRBV5-4	-	CASNQGANSDTQYF	TGTGCCAGCAACCAGGGGGCGAATTCAGATACGCAGTATTTT
15	TRBJ2-5	TRBD2	TRBV15	-	CATSRRAGGQETQYF	TGTGCCACCAGCAGGCGGGCGGGGGGGCAAGAGACCCAGTACTTC
12	TRBJ2-7	-	TRBV19	-	CASTSGAREQYF	TGTGCCAGTACGTCAGGGGCGAGGGAGCAGTACTTC
12	TRBJ2-7	-	TRBV27	-	CASRDLSYEQYF	TGTGCCAGCAGAGACTTATCCTACGAGCAGTACTTC
12	TRBJ1-6	TRBD1	TRBV27	-	CARDRANSPLHF	TGTGCCAGGGACAGGGCAAATTCACCCCTCCACTTT
14	TRBJ2-5	TRBD1	TRBV10-3	-	CAISEPGGAETQYF	TGTGCCATCAGTGAGCCAGGGGGCGCGGAGACCCAGTACTTC
14	TRBJ1-2	-	TRBV2	once	CASSLSDSSLGYTF	TGTGCCAGCAGTCTCAGCGACAGCAGTCTGGGCTACACCTTC
13	TRBJ1-1	TRBD1	TRBV19	-	CASSRTGSTEAFF	TGTGCCAGTAGTCGGACAGGGAGTACTGAAGCTTTCTTT
14	TRBJ2-7	TRBD1	TRBV6-5	-	CASRVGQSAYEQYF	TGTGCCAGCAGGGTGGGACAGTCTGCCTACGAGCAGTACTTC
13	TRBJ1-1	-	TRBV19	-	CASSIRRNTEAFF	TGTGCCAGTAGTATCAGGCGGAACACTGAAGCTTTCTTT